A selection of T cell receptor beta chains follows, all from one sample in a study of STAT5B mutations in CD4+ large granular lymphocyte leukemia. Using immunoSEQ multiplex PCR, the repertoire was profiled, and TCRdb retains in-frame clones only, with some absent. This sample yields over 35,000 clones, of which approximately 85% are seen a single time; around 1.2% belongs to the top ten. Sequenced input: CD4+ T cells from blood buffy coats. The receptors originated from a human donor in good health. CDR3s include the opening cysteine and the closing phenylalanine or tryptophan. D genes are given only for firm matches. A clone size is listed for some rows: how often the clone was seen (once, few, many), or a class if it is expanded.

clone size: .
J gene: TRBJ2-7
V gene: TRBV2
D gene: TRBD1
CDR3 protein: CASSEQGQLYEQYF
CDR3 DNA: TGTGCCAGCAGTGAACAGGGACAGCTATACGAGCAGTACTTC

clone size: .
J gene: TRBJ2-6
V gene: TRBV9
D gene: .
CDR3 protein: CASSNRDAGGANVLTF
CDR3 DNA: TGTGCCAGCAGCAACCGGGATGCCGGGGGGGCCAACGTCCTGACTTTC

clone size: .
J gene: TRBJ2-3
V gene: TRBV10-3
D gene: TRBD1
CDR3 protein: CAIRPAEDRDTDTQYF
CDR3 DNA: TGTGCCATCAGACCCGCCGAGGACAGGGATACAGATACGCAGTATTTT

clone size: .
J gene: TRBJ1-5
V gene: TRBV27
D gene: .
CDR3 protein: CASSSRTDRNQPQHF
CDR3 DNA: TGTGCCAGCAGCAGCCGGACAGATCGCAATCAGCCCCAGCATTTT

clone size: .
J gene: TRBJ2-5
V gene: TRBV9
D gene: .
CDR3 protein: CASSVVGGQETQYF
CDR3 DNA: TGTGCCAGCAGCGTAGTGGGGGGGCAGGAGACCCAGTACTTC

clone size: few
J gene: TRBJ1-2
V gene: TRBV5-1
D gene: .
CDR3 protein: CASSLAGQSYGYTF
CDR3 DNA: TGCGCCAGCAGCTTGGCCGGGCAGAGCTATGGCTACACCTTC

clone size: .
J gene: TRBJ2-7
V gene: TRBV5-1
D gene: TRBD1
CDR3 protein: CASSLDKGTGGQYF
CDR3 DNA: TGCGCCAGCAGCTTGGATAAGGGGACAGGGGGGCAGTACTTC

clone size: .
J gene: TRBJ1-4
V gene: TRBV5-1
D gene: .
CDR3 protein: CASSEGTRTEEKLFF
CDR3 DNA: TGCGCCAGCAGCGAGGGTACCAGGACGGAGGAAAAACTGTTTTTT

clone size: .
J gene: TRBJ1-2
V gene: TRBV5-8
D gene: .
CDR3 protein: CASSYRRDEGYGYTF
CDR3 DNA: TGTGCCAGCAGCTATCGCAGGGACGAGGGCTATGGCTACACCTTC

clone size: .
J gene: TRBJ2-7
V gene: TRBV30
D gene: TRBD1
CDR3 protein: CAWGTAAYEQYF
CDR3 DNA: TGTGCCTGGGGGACAGCGGCCTACGAGCAGTACTTC

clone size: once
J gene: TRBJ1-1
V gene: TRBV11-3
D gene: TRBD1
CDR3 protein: CASSSDRETEAFF
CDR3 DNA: TGTGCCAGCAGCTCGGACAGGGAAACTGAAGCTTTCTTT

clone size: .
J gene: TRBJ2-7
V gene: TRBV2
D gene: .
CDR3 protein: CASSEWVQHYEQYF
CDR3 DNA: TGTGCCAGCAGTGAATGGGTCCAACACTACGAGCAGTACTTC

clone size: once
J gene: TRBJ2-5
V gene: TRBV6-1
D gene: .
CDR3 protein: CASSEVLALNQETQYF
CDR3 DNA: TGTGCCAGCAGTGAGGTGCTAGCGCTAAACCAGGAGACCCAGTACTTC

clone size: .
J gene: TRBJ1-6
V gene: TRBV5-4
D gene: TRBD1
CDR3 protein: CASSLGAGGNSPLHF
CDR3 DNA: TGTGCCAGCAGCTTGGGGGCAGGGGGCAATTCACCCCTCCACTTT

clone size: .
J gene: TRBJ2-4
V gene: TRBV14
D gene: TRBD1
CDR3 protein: CASSQGWTGIGKNIQYF
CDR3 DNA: TGTGCCAGCAGCCAAGGATGGACAGGGATAGGCAAAAACATTCAGTACTTC

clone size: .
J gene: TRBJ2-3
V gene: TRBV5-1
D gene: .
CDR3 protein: CASSPPGRTDTQYF
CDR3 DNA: TGCGCCAGCAGCCCACCGGGCCGCACAGATACGCAGTATTTT

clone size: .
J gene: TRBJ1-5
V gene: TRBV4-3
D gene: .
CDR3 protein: CASSQTGNSNQPQHF
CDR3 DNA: TGCGCCAGCAGCCAAACAGGGAACAGCAATCAGCCCCAGCATTTT

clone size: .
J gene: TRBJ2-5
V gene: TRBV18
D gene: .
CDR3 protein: CASSPNAYQETQYF
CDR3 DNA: TGTGCCAGCTCACCAAACGCGTACCAAGAGACCCAGTACTTC

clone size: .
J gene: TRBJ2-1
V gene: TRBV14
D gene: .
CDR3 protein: CASSQIGMTYNEQFF
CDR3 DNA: TGTGCCAGCAGCCAAATAGGGATGACCTACAATGAGCAGTTCTTC

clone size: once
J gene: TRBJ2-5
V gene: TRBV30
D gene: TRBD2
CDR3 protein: CAWTSGGAGETQYF
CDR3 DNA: TGTGCCTGGACTAGCGGGGGGGCCGGAGAGACCCAGTACTTC

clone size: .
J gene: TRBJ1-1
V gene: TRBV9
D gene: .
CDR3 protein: CASSVAAANTEAFF
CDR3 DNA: TGTGCCAGCAGCGTAGCGGCGGCGAACACTGAAGCTTTCTTT

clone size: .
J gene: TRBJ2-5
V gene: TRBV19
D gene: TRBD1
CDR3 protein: CASSIAGRQGRETQYF
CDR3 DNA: TGTGCCAGTAGTATAGCGGGGAGACAGGGGAGGGAGACCCAGTACTTC

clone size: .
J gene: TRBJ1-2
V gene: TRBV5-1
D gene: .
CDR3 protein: CASSLEGVNGYTF
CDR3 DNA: TGCGCCAGCAGCTTGGAAGGGGTTAATGGCTACACCTTC

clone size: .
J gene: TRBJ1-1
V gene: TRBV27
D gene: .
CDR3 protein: CASSSYLLGNTEAFF
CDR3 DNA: TGTGCCAGCAGCTCCTACCTCCTTGGAAACACTGAAGCTTTCTTT

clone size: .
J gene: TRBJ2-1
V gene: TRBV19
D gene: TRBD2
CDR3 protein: CASSIDLGLAGGLFF
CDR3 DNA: TGTGCCAGTAGTATAGATCTAGGACTAGCGGGAGGTCTGTTCTTC